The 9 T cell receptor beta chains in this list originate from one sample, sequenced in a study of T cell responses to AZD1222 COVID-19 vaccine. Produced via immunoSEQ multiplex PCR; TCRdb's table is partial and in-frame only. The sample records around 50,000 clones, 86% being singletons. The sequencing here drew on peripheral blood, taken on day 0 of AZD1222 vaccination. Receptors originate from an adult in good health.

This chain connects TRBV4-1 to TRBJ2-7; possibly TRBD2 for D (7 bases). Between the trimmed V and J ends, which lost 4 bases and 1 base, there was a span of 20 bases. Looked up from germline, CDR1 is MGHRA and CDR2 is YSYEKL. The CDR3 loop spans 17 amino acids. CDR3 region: CASSLEGGLARSYEQYF. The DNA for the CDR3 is TGCGCCAGCAGCCTGGAGGGGGGGCTAGCGAGATCCTACGAGCAGTACTTC.

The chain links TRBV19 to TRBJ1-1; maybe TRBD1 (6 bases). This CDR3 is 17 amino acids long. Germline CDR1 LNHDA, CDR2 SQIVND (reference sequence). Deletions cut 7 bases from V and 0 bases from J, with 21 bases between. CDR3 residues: CASKTLWGGAMNTEAFF. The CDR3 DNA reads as TGTGCCAGTAAAACCTTATGGGGGGGGGCGATGAACACTGAAGCTTTCTTT.

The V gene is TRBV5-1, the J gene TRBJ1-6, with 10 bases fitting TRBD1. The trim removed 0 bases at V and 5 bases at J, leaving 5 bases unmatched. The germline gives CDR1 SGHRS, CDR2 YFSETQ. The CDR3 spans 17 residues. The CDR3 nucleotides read TGCGCCAGCAGCTTGGCAGGGACAGGGGTTAATAATTCACCCCTCCACTTT. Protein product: CASSLAGTGVNNSPLHF. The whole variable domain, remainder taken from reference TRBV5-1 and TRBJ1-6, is KAGVTQTPRYLIKTRGQQVTLSCSPISGHRSVSWYQQTPGQGLQFLFEYFSETQRNKGNFPGRFSGRQFSNSRSEMNVSTLELGDSALYLCASSLAGTGVNNSPLHFGNGTRLTVT.

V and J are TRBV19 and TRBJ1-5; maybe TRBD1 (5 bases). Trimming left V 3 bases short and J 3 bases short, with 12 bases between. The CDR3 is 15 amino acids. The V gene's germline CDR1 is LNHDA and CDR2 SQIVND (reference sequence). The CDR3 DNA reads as TGTGCCAGTAGTATCGGCAGGGCCTTCAATCAGCCCCAGCATTTT. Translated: CASSIGRAFNQPQHF. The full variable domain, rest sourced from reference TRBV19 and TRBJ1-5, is DGGITQSPKYLFRKEGQNVTLSCEQNLNHDAMYWYRQDPGQGLRLIYYSQIVNDFQKGDIAEGYSVSREKKESFPLTVTSAQKNPTAFYLCASSIGRAFNQPQHFGDGTRLSIL.

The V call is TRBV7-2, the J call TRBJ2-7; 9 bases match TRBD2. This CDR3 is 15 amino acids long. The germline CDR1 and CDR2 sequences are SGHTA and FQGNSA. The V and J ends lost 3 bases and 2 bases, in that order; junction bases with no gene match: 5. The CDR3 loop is CASSLASGDTYEQYF. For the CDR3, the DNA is TGTGCCAGCAGCTTGGCTAGCGGGGATACCTACGAGCAGTACTTC. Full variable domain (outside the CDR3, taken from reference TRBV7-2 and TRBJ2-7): GAGVSQSPSNKVTEKGKDVELRCDPISGHTALYWYRQSLGQGLEFLIYFQGNSAPDKSGLPSDRFSAERTGGSVSTLTIQRTQQEDSAVYLCASSLASGDTYEQYFGPGTRLTVT.

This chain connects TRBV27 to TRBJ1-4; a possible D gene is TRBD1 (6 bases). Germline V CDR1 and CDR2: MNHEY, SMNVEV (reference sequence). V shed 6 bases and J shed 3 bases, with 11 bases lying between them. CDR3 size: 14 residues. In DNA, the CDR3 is TGTGCCAGCAGCCAGGGGTTAGCTAATGAAAAACTGTTTTTT. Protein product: CASSQGLANEKLFF.

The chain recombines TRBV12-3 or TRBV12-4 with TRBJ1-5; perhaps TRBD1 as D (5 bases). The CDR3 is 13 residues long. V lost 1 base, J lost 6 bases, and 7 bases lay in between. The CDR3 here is CASSLGGGQPQHF. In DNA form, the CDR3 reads TGTGCCAGCAGTTTAGGCGGGGGTCAGCCCCAGCATTTT.

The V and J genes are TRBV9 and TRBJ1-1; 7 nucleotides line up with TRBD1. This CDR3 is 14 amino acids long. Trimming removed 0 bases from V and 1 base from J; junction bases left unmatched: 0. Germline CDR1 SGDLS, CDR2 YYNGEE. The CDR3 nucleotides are TGTGCCAGCAGCGTAGGGACAGGGAACACTGAAGCTTTCTTT. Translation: CASSVGTGNTEAFF.

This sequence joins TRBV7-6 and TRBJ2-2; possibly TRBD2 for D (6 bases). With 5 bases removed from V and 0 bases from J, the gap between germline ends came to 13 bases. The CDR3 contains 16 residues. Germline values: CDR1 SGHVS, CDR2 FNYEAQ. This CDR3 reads CASSPRGGTNTGELFF. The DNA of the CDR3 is TGTGCCAGCAGCCCTCGCGGCGGGACGAACACCGGGGAGCTGTTTTTT. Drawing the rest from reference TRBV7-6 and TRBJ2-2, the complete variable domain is GAGVSQSPRYKVTKRGQDVALRCDPISGHVSLYWYRQALGQGPEFLTYFNYEAQQDKSGLPNDRFSAERPEGSISTLTIQRTEQRDSAMYRCASSPRGGTNTGELFFGEGSRLTVL.